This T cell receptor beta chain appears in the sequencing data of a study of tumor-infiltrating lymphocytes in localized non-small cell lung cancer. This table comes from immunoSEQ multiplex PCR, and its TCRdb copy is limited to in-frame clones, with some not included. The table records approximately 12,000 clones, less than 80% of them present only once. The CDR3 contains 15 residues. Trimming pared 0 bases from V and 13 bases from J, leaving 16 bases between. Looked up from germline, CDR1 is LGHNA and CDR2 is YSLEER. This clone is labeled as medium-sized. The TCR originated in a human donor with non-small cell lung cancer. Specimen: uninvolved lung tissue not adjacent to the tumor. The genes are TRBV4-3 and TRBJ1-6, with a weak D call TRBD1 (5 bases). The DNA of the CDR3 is TGCGCCAGCAGCCAAGATGGCAGGGCCTCTGATCCCCTCCACTTT. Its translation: CASSQDGRASDPLHF.